Listed below are T cell receptor beta chains from one sample, sequenced in a study of T-cell reconstitution after alpha-beta-depleted transplantation in children. MiXCR was run by TCRdb on the PCR reads, yielding one entry per CDR3 protein. The table records hundreds of thousands of distinct CDR3 sequences, around 13% of them present only once. The sample here was PBMCs from the stem cell graft donor, taken from the stem cell graft. The origin of the receptors is a human donor who donated a stem cell graft to a child with combined immunodeficiency. Each CDR3 is given with its conserved first and last residue. The D gene is left open where the match is weak. Size values are once, few and many counts, or a class for expanded clones, and some rows have none.

size,J,D,V,CDR3,DNA
few,TRBJ2-1,TRBD2,TRBV13,CASSSLKGGLVNEQFF,TGTGCCAGCAGCTCGTTAAAGGGAGGGCTTGTGAATGAGCAGTTCTTC
few,TRBJ2-1,TRBD2,TRBV3-1,CASSTFSGGYNEQFF,TGTGCCAGCAGCACCTTTAGCGGGGGGTACAATGAGCAGTTCTTC
few,TRBJ1-1,-,TRBV5-1,CASSLNMGTEAFF,TGCGCCAGCAGCCTTAACATGGGTACTGAAGCTTTCTTT
few,TRBJ2-7,-,TRBV25-1,CASSSLGGIYEQYF,TGTGCCAGCAGTTCACTCGGGGGCATCTACGAGCAGTACTTC
-,TRBJ2-2,TRBD1,TRBV12-3/TRBV12-4,CASSLRQGYYGSGELFF,TGTGCCAGCAGTTTAAGACAGGGGTATTATGGTTCAGGGGAGCTGTTTTTT
few,TRBJ2-1,TRBD2,TRBV5-5,CASSLDTGLYNEQFF,TGTGCCAGCAGCTTGGACACGGGACTATACAATGAGCAGTTCTTC
few,TRBJ2-1,TRBD1,TRBV12-3/TRBV12-4,CASSSPPTGGHNEQFF,TGTGCCAGCAGTTCCCCCCCGACAGGGGGGCACAATGAGCAGTTCTTC
-,TRBJ2-1,TRBD2,TRBV4-2,CASSQVIAGGRNEQFF,TGTGCCAGCAGCCAGGTGATAGCGGGGGGGCGGAATGAGCAGTTCTTC
many,TRBJ2-1,TRBD2,TRBV19,CASSDLGGTNEQFF,TGTGCCAGTAGTGATTTGGGGGGGACCAATGAGCAGTTCTTC
-,TRBJ2-6,TRBD2,TRBV29-1,CSVEEGGRGANVLTF,TGCAGCGTTGAAGAGGGGGGGAGAGGGGCCAACGTCCTGACTTTC
many,TRBJ2-5,-,TRBV29-1,CSVQGLSGETQYF,TGCAGCGTACAGGGATTATCAGGAGAGACCCAGTACTTC